A single sample gave rise to the 7 T cell receptor beta chains below, sequenced in a study of blood T cell repertoires in COVID-19. The table came from immunoSEQ multiplex PCR; TCRdb's copy has only in-frame clones and leaves some out. This table holds around 210,000 clones, less than 85% found once. Specimen: peripheral blood. The receptors derive from a woman older than 75 with COVID-19, enrolled during active disease.

The chain couples TRBV5-1 to TRBJ2-6, with a possible D match to TRBD1 (6 bases). Trimming took off 0 bases at V and 4 bases at J, with 11 bases between the two ends. Germline V gene sequence: CDR1 SGHRS, CDR2 YFSETQ. The CDR3 contains 16 residues. The CDR3 region is CASSLAGARGANVLTF. The CDR3 region has the DNA TGCGCCAGCAGCTTGGCAGGGGCTAGGGGGGCCAACGTCCTGACTTTC.

This chain connects TRBV5-1 to TRBJ2-2, with 9 bases identical to TRBD1. This CDR3 is 14 amino acids long. V gave up 3 bases and J gave up 6 bases; unmatched junction bases: 3. Germline V gene sequence: CDR1 SGHRS, CDR2 YFSETQ. The CDR3 sequence is CASSSGQGPGELFF. For the CDR3, the DNA is TGCGCCAGCAGCTCGGGACAGGGCCCCGGGGAGCTGTTTTTT.

J is TRBJ2-5 and V is TRBV7-8; 9 bases fit TRBD1. CDR3 length: 14 residues. Looked up from germline, CDR1 is SGHVS and CDR2 is FQNEAQ. V lost 10 bases and J lost 5; bases outside the gene matches: 11. CDR3 in amino acids: CATTTGTGRETQYF. The CDR3 DNA sequence: TGTGCCACCACCACCGGGACAGGGCGGGAGACCCAGTACTTC.

The gene calls are TRBV25-1 and TRBJ1-1; D is perhaps TRBD1 (5 bases). Germline V gene sequence: CDR1 MGHDK, CDR2 SYGVNS. This CDR3 has 15 residues. V lost 3 bases to trimming and J lost 1 base, with 12 bases between them. Here the CDR3 DNA reads TGTGCCAGCAGTGACCAACATAGGGGGAACACTGAAGCTTTCTTT. This sequence encodes CASSDQHRGNTEAFF.

J is TRBJ1-2 and V is TRBV5-1; 8 bases fit TRBD1. The V gene end was trimmed by 4 bases and the J gene end by 3 bases; junction bases not matched to a gene: 8. Germline V CDR1 and CDR2: SGHRS, YFSETQ. CDR3 length equals 15 residues. The CDR3 loop reads CASSVTGGRDYGYTF. The CDR3 DNA reads as TGCGCCAGCAGCGTTACAGGGGGACGGGACTATGGCTACACCTTC.

This clone has only one observation. The chain carries TRBV21-1 and TRBJ2-7; the table assigns TRBD2, which was not confirmed against the DNA. TRBV21-1 is given as a pseudogene. The CDR3 has 15 amino acids. The chain's CDR3 is CASSAPWDSIGEQYF. The CDR3 DNA follows: TGTGCCAGCAGCGCGCCATGGGACTCCATAGGGGAGCAGTACTTC.

This sequence joins TRBV7-9 and TRBJ2-5; 7 positions agree with TRBD1. Germline V CDR1 and CDR2: SEHNR, FQNEAQ (reference sequence). With 7 bases clipped from V and 4 bases from J, the junction kept 9 bases outside the gene matches. The CDR3 runs 14 residues. CDR3 nucleotide sequence: TGTGCCAGCACCCTCGGTTACAGGGGAGAGACCCAGTACTTC. It is translated as CASTLGYRGETQYF.